This T cell receptor (beta chain) was sequenced during a study of blood T cells in healthy people across ages. Study findings and constraints: TCR beta diversity, measured per million T cells, fell in a roughly linear way with age.

The length of the CDR3 is 13 residues. Germline loops: CDR1 GTSNPN, CDR2 SVGIG (reference sequence). For this clonotype: The antigen is not known.

The use of a sample-barcoded 5' primer and a J-beta primer mix characterized a second PCR of roughly 6 to 11 cycles. Each of the samples gave a minimum of 2.5 million paired-end reads that contained CDR3. TCRdb re-called the 5' RACE reads through MiXCR, storing one row per CDR3 protein. The sample consists of roughly 800,000 distinct CDR3 sequences, roughly 26% of them appearing once. The sample was also reused in another study, on T cells of mothers and their children. Per that study: There were over 8.5 million TCR beta CDR3 reads from each mother and about 3 million from each child. Slightly higher, non-significant overlap characterized related mother-child pairs relative to unrelated pairs.

This chain links TRBV30 with TRBJ2-5, with D maybe TRBD1 (6 bases). The closer fit of TRBJ2-7 to the DNA end suggests the J call may be wrong. The sequence came from a boy between 5 and 17 years old in good health. Sequencing was done on a sample of blood. The CDR3 spells CAWQGQSSYEQYF. The CDR3 DNA is TGTGCCTGGCAGGGGCAGAGCTCCTACGAGCAGTACTTC.